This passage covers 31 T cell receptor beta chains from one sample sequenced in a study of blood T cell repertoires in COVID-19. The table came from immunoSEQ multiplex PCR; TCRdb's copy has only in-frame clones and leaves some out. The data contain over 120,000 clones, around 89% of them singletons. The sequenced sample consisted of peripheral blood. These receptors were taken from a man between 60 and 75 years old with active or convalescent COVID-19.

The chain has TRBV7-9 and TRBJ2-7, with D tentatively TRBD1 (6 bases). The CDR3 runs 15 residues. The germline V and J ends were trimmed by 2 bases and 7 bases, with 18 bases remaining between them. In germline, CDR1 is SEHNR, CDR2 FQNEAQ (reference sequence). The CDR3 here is CASSLNEGTQGEQYF. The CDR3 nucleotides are TGTGCCAGCAGCTTAAATGAAGGGACCCAGGGGGAGCAGTACTTC.

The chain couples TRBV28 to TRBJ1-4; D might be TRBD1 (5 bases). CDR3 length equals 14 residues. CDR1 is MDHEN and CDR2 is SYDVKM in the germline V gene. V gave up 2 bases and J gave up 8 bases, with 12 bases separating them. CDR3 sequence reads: CASSLPQRGEKLFF. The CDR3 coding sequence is TGTGCCAGCAGTTTACCCCAGCGGGGGGAAAAACTGTTTTTT.

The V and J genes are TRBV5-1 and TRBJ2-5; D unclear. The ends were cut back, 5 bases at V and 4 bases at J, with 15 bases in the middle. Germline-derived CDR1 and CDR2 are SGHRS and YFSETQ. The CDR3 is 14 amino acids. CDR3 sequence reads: CASRPGRFSETQYF. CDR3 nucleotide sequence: TGCGCCAGCAGGCCCGGCAGGTTCTCAGAGACCCAGTACTTC. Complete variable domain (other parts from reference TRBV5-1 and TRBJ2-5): KAGVTQTPRYLIKTRGQQVTLSCSPISGHRSVSWYQQTPGQGLQFLFEYFSETQRNKGNFPGRFSGRQFSNSRSEMNVSTLELGDSALYLCASRPGRFSETQYFGPGTRLLVL.

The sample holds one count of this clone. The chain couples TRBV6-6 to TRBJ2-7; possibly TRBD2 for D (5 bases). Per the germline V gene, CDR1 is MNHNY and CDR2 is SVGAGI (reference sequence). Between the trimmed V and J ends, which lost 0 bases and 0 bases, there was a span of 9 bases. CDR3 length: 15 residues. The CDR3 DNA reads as TGTGCCAGCAGTTACTCATGGGAGCCCTCCTACGAGCAGTACTTC. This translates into CASSYSWEPSYEQYF.

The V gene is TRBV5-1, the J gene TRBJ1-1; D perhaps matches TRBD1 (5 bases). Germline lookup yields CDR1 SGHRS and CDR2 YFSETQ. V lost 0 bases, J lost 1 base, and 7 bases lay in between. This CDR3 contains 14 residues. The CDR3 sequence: CASSLGGTNTEAFF. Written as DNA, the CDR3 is TGCGCCAGCAGCTTGGGGGGCACGAACACTGAAGCTTTCTTT.

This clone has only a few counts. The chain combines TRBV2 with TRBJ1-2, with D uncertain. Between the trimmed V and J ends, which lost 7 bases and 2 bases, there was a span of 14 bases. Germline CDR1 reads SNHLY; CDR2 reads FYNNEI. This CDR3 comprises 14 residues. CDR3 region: CASTVLMRNYGYTF. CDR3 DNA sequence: TGTGCCAGCACGGTATTGATGAGGAACTATGGCTACACCTTC.

In DNA form, the CDR3 reads TGTGCCAGCAGTTATGGGGCGGGACCTGACCCCTACGAGCAGTACTTC. Protein product: CASSYGAGPDPYEQYF. The V gene is TRBV6-2 or TRBV6-3, the J gene TRBJ2-7, with D perhaps TRBD2 (6 bases). This CDR3 comprises 16 residues. Trimming shortened V by 3 bases and J by 2 bases, and 17 bases separated the two germline ends. Per the germline V gene, CDR1 is MNHEY and CDR2 is SVGEGT.

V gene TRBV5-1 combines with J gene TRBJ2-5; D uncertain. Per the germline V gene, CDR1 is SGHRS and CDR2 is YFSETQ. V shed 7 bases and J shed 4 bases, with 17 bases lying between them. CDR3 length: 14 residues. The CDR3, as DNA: TGCGCCAGCTGCCTCGGGTCGGTTGGAGAGACCCAGTACTTC. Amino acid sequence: CASCLGSVGETQYF.

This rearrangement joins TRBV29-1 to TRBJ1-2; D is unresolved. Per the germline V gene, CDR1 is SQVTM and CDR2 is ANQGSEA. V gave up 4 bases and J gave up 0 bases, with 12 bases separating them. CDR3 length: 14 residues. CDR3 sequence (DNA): TGCAGCGTTGGAGAACAGCCTTCTAACTATGGCTACACCTTC. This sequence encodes CSVGEQPSNYGYTF.

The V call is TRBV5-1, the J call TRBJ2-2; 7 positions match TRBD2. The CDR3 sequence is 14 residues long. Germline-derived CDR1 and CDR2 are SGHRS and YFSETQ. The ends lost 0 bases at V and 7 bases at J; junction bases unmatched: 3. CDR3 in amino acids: CASSLEAGIGELFF. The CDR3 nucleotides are TGCGCCAGCAGCTTGGAAGCGGGGATCGGGGAGCTGTTTTTT.

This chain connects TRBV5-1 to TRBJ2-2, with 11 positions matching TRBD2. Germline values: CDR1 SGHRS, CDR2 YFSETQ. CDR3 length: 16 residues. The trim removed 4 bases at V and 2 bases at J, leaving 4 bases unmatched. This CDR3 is CASSRGLAANTGELFF. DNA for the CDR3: TGCGCCAGCAGCCGGGGACTAGCGGCTAACACCGGGGAGCTGTTTTTT.

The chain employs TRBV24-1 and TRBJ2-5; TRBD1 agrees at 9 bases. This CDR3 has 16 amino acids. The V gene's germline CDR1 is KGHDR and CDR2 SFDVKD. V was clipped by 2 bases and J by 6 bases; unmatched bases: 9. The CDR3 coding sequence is TGTGCCACCAGTGATTACCGGACAGGGGATTCGAAGACCCAGTACTTC. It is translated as CATSDYRTGDSKTQYF.

The CDR3 protein is CASSPGQGNYEQYF. CDR3 bases: TGTGCCAGCAGCCCCGGACAGGGGAACTACGAGCAGTACTTC. V gene TRBV7-6 combines with J gene TRBJ2-7; the match to TRBD1 covers 9 bases. V lost 5 bases, J lost 3 bases, and 5 bases stayed unmatched. CDR1 is SGHVS and CDR2 is FNYEAQ in the germline V gene. This CDR3 has 14 residues.

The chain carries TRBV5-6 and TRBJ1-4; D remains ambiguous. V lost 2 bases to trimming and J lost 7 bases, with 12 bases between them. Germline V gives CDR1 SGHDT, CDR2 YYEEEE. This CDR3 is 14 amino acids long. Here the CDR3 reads CASSFFAEGEKLFF. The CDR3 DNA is TGTGCCAGCAGCTTTTTTGCTGAGGGTGAAAAACTGTTTTTT.

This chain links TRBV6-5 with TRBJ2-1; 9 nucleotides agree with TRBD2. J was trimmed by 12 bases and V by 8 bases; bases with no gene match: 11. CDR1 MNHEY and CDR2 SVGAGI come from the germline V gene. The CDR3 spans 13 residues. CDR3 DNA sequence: TGTGCCAGCTCTCCGGGACTAGCTTTTGTGCAGTTCTTC. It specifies CASSPGLAFVQFF.

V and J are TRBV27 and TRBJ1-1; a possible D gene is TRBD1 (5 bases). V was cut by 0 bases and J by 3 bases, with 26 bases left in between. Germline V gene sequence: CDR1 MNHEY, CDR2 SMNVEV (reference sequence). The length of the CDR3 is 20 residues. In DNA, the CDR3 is TGTGCCAGCAGTTTATCTGCTGACCCCCGGGACTCCCCTCGGTACACTGAAGCTTTCTTT. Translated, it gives CASSLSADPRDSPRYTEAFF.

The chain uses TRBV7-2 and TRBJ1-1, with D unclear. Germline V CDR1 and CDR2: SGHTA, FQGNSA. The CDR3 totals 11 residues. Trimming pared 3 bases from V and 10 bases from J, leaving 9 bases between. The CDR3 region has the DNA TGTGCCAGCAGCTTTCTGCGGATAGCTTTCTTT. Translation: CASSFLRIAFF.

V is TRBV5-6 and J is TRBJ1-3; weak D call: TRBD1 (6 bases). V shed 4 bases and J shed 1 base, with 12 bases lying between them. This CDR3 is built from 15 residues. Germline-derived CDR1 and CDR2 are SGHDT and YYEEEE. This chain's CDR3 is CASSHPDSSGNTIYF. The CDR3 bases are TGTGCCAGCAGCCACCCGGACAGTTCTGGAAACACCATATATTTT.

This CDR3 is CASIPTGGGGEQFF. The DNA for the CDR3 is TGCGCCAGCATCCCCACAGGGGGAGGTGGTGAGCAGTTCTTC. The J gene is TRBJ2-1, the V gene TRBV5-1; TRBD1 matches at 8 bases. CDR3 size: 14 residues. J gave up 9 bases and V 6 bases, and 11 bases lay outside the gene matches. Germline V gene sequence: CDR1 SGHRS, CDR2 YFSETQ.

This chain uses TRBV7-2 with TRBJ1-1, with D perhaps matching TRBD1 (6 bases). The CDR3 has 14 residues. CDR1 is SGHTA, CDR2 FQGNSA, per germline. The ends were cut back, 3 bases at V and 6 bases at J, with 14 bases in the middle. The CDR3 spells CASSFLTGFSEAFF. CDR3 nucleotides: TGTGCCAGCAGCTTCCTGACAGGTTTCTCTGAAGCTTTCTTT.

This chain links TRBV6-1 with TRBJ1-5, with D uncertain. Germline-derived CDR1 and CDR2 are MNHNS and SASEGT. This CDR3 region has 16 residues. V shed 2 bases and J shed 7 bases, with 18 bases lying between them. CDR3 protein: CASSEPIVGGRQPQHF. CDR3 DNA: TGTGCCAGCAGTGAACCCATAGTGGGAGGTCGGCAGCCCCAGCATTTT.

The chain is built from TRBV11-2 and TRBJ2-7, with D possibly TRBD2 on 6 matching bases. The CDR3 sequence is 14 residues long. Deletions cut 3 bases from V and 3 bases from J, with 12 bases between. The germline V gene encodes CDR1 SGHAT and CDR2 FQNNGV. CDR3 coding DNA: TGTGCCAGCAGCTTGCTGGGGGGAGGCTACGAGCAGTACTTC. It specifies CASSLLGGGYEQYF.

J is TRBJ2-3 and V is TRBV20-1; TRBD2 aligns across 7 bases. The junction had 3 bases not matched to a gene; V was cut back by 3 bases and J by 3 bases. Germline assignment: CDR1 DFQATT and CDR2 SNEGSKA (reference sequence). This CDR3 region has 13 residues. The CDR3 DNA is TGCAGTGCTAGTGGGACTACGACAGATACGCAGTATTTT. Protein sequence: CSASGTTTDTQYF.

DNA for the CDR3: TGTGCCAGCAGCCCATCAACAGGGGCCGGGGAGCTGTTTTTT. Encoded protein: CASSPSTGAGELFF. The J gene is TRBJ2-2, the V gene TRBV7-3; 7 nucleotides align to TRBD1. The CDR3 is made up of 14 amino acids. V was clipped by 5 bases and J by 6 bases; unmatched bases: 6. Germline assignment: CDR1 SGHTA and CDR2 FQGTGA.

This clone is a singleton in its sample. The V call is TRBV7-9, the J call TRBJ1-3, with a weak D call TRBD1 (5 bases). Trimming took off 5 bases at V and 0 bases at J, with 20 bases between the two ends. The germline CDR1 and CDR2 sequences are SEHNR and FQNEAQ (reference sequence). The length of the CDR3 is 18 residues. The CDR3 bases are TGTGCCAGCAGCCCTACCGGGACTTGGAGTCTCTCTGGAAACACCATATATTTT. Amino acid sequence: CASSPTGTWSLSGNTIYF.

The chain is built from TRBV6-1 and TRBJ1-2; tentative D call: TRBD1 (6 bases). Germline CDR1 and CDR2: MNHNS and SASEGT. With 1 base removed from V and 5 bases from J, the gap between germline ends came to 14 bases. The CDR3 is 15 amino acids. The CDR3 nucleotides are TGTGCCAGCAGTGAAGGGATCGGGCAGGGGTATGGCTACACCTTC. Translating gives CASSEGIGQGYGYTF.

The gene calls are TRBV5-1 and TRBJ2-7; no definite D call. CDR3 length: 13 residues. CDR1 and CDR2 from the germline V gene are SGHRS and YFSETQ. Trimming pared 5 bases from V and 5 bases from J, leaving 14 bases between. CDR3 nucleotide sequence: TGCGCCAGCAGACAGACAAAGGCCCACGAGCAGTACTTC. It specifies CASRQTKAHEQYF.

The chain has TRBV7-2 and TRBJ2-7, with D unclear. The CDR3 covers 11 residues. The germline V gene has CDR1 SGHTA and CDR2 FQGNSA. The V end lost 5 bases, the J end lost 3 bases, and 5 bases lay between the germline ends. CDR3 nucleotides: TGTGCCAGCAGCCCCCGCTACGAGCAGTACTTC. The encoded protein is CASSPRYEQYF. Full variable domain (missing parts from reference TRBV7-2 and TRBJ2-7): GAGVSQSPSNKVTEKGKDVELRCDPISGHTALYWYRQSLGQGLEFLIYFQGNSAPDKSGLPSDRFSAERTGGSVSTLTIQRTQQEDSAVYLCASSPRYEQYFGPGTRLTVT.

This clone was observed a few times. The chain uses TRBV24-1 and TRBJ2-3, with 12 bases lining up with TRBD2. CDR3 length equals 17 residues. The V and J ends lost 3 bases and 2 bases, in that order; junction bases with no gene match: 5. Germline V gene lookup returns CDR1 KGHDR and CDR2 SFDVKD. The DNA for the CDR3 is TGTGCCACCAGTGATCCTGGACTAGCGGGGCTCACAGATACGCAGTATTTT. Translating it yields CATSDPGLAGLTDTQYF.

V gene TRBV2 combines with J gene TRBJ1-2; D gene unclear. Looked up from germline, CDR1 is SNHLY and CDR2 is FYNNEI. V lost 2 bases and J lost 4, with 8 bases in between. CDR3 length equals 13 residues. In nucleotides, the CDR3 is TGTGCCAGCAGTGAAACAGATTCCTATGGCTACACCTTC. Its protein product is CASSETDSYGYTF.

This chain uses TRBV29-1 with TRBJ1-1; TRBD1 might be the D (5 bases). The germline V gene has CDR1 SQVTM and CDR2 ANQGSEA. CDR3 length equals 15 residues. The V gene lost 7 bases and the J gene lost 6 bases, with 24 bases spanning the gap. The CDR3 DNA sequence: TGCAGCGCTGCGGATTCAGGGAGGAAAGTACCTGAAGCTTTCTTT. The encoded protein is CSAADSGRKVPEAFF.